The table lists the clone carrying this T cell receptor beta chain with a few counts. Its target is unknown. Within the library, unique molecular identifiers were attached to each individual cDNA molecule. Each CDR3 protein gets one entry after TCRdb re-called the RACE reads with MiXCR. The profile shows 90,000 to 110,000 distinct CDR3 sequences, nearly 35% of them singletons. CDR1 is DFQATT and CDR2 is SNEGSKA in the germline V gene (reference sequence). The CDR3 has 13 amino acids. J gave up 4 bases and V 3 bases, and 5 bases lay outside the gene matches. The time point was: patch test 3, about 24 weeks after DPC sensitization. The sample's treatment: therapeutic diphenylcyclopropenone sensitization with weekly scalp DPC. Each patch-test visit's blood sample preceded patch application. Unfractionated whole blood was the source of the extracted total RNA. This sample is drawn from a study of human T cells and chemical hapten exposure. Broader study findings: Expanded TCR sets contained significantly more large CDR3 similarity clusters than controls.

This TCR derives from a man aged 35-49 years with alopecia areata. Some clones in this sample may be carry-over from other donors' samples. The chain carries TRBV20-1 and TRBJ1-2; TRBD1 aligns across 7 bases. Sequencing used whole blood, obtained in connection with sensitization to the hapten diphenylcyclopropenone (DPC). CDR3 coding DNA: TGCAGTGCTAGGGACAGGAATGCCTATGGCTACACCTTC. Its translation: CSARDRNAYGYTF.